The source of this T cell receptor beta chain is a study of CXCR3-negative and CXCR3-positive naive CD8 T cells. With respect to this clonotype: The antigen remains unidentified.

Naive CD8+ T cells had a CD45RO-CCR7+CD27+CD95- phenotype. The study, taken as a whole, reports: For memory CD8+ cells diversity was much lower, but both naive subsets had comparably high diversity. The TRB CDR3s that CXCR3-positive naive cells carried were more hydrophobic than those of CXCR3-negative naive cells.

Libraries were UMI-labeled 5' RACE TRB cDNA. TCRdb reworked the 5' RACE reads into one entry per CDR3 protein, no DNA. The listing contains about 82,000 distinct CDR3 sequences. Germline CDR1 and CDR2: MGHRA and YSYEKL. The CDR3 sequence is 12 residues long. The rearrangement joins TRBV4-1 to TRBJ2-7. The clonotype was recovered from a human donor in good health. Some clones in this sample may be carry-over from other donors' samples. Specimen: naive CXCR3- CD8+ T cells from blood. Regarding subset: CD45RO-CCR7+CD27+CD95- naive CD8+ T cells lacking CXCR3 (TNR3-). The CDR3 loop reads CASSQSKGEQYF.